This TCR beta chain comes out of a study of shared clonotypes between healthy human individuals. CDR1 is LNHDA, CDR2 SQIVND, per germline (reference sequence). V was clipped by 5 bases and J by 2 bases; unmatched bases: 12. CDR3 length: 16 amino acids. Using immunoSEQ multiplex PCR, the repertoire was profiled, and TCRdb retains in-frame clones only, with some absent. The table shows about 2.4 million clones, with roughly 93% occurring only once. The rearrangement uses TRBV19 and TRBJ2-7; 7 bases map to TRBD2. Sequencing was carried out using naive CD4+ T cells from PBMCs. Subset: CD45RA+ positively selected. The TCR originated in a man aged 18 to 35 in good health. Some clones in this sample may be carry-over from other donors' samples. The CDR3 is CASSRRGVAETYEQYF. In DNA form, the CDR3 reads TGTGCCAGTAGTCGCCGGGGGGTAGCGGAGACCTACGAGCAGTACTTC.